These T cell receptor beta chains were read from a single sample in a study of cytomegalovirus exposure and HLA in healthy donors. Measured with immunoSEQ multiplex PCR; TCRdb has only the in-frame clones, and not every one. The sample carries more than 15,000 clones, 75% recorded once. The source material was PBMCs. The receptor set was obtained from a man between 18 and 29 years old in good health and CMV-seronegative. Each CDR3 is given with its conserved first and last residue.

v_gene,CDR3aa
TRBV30,CAWTPGQGNTEAFF
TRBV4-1,CASSPVQGLNTEAFF
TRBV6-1,CASSDEGWGEQYF
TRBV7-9,CASSLGGGVETQYF
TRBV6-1,CASSPRASGGDTQYF
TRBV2,CATLRTSGAYEQYF
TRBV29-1,CSVRGGSNYGYTF
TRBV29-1,CSVSGTENQPQHF
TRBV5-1,CASSDRDTMNTEAFF
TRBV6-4,CASSDTENTEAFF
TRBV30,CAWSVRGSGGYTF
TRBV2,CASSFERLAGSYNEQFF
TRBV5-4,CASSWDRGAEAFF
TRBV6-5,CASSSLRGNSPLHF
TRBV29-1,CSASWSGELFF
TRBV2,CASSGSGGGEKLFF
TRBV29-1,CSVLGRFTDTQYF
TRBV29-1,CSVGSSGGNSEQFF
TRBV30,CACQGDSYEQYF
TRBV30,CAWRRSPGGRNEQFF
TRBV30,CAWEISNTEAFF
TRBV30,CAWSVRGQPQHF